These 28 T cell receptor beta chains were all obtained from the same sample, sequenced in a study of identical twins. TCRdb reprocessed the 5' RACE reads with MiXCR, giving one entry per CDR3 protein. The sample has approximately 500,000 distinct CDR3 sequences, over 12% seen once. This same sample was also part of a study on yellow fever vaccine responses in identical twins.

The sample comprised CD4+ T cells sorted from blood. These receptors came from a woman younger than 35 in good health.

This sequence joins TRBV4-1 and TRBJ2-2; TRBD2 agrees at 12 bases. The CDR3 spans 17 residues. V lost 0 bases to trimming and J lost 9 bases; unmatched junction nucleotides: 8. The germline V gene encodes CDR1 MGHRA and CDR2 YSYEKL. The CDR3 nucleotides are TGCGCCAGCAGCCAAGACTTTCCTAGCGGGAGGGCCAGGGAGCTGTTTTTT. It yields the protein CASSQDFPSGRARELFF.

This sequence joins TRBV2 and TRBJ2-2; maybe TRBD2 (6 bases). Per the germline V gene, CDR1 is SNHLY and CDR2 is FYNNEI. The V end was cut by 7 bases, the J end by 5 bases, with 17 bases between. The CDR3 loop spans 15 amino acids. The CDR3 region has the DNA TGTGCCAGCACTCAGGAGGAGGGTGTTACCGGGGAGCTGTTTTTT. It yields the protein CASTQEEGVTGELFF.

J is TRBJ1-1 and V is TRBV12-3 or TRBV12-4, with D unresolved. The CDR3 covers 12 residues. Trimming removed 1 base at V and 4 bases at J, with 4 bases between. The CDR3 DNA sequence: TGTGCCAGCAGTTTAGAGCTCACTGAAGCTTTCTTT. It specifies CASSLELTEAFF.

The chain joins TRBV20-1 to TRBJ2-3, with 10 bases fitting TRBD2. The CDR3 loop spans 16 amino acids. Germline V lookup: CDR1 DFQATT, CDR2 SNEGSKA (reference sequence). The junction had 9 bases not matched to a gene; V was cut back by 3 bases and J by 3 bases. The CDR3 nucleotides read TGCAGTGCTAGGGACTGGGCTAGCGGGAGTACAGATACGCAGTATTTT. It translates to CSARDWASGSTDTQYF.

This clonotype was seen more than once but under ten times. The chain carries TRBV12-3 or TRBV12-4 and TRBJ2-6, with D perhaps matching TRBD1 (5 bases). Trimming shortened V by 2 bases and J by 4 bases, and 15 bases separated the two germline ends. The CDR3 sequence is 17 residues long. The CDR3 region has the DNA TGTGCCAGCAGTTTACCAACCTCAGGGTTCGGGGCCAACGTCCTGACTTTC. Translation: CASSLPTSGFGANVLTF.

This clonotype came up a few times. J is TRBJ2-7 and V is TRBV24-1; D is perhaps TRBD1 or TRBD2 (5 bases each). The CDR3 covers 17 residues. CDR1 is KGHDR, CDR2 SFDVKD, per germline. Trimming took 3 bases from V and 3 from J, leaving 20 bases between them. The CDR3 DNA is TGTGCCACCAGTGATAAATCACCGGGACCTGTATTCTACGAGCAGTACTTC. Amino acid sequence: CATSDKSPGPVFYEQYF.

The chain has TRBV24-1 and TRBJ2-1; the D is unclear. Trimming pared 1 base from V and 2 bases from J, leaving 8 bases between. The CDR3 contains 15 residues. Per the germline V gene, CDR1 is KGHDR and CDR2 is SFDVKD. CDR3 region: CATSDFGSAYNEQFF. The CDR3 DNA sequence: TGTGCCACCAGTGATTTTGGGTCGGCCTACAATGAGCAGTTCTTC.

This clonotype was recorded many times. This rearrangement joins TRBV29-1 to TRBJ1-2; the D is unclear. V was shortened by 4 bases and J by 5 bases, with 14 bases between the two germline ends. Germline-derived CDR1 and CDR2 are SQVTM and ANQGSEA. The CDR3 has 13 amino acids. Here the CDR3 DNA reads TGCAGCGTTGCGTACGGCTTATCGTATGGCTACACCTTC. Translation: CSVAYGLSYGYTF.

V and J are TRBV5-1 and TRBJ2-1; 10 nucleotides line up with TRBD2. The CDR3 covers 15 residues. Looked up from germline, CDR1 is SGHRS and CDR2 is YFSETQ. V lost 4 bases, J lost 7 bases, and 8 bases stayed unmatched. CDR3 loop: CASSPKLAGLNEQFF. The CDR3 bases are TGCGCCAGCAGCCCAAAACTAGCGGGGCTAAATGAGCAGTTCTTC.

This sequence joins TRBV7-9 and TRBJ2-1, with D tentatively TRBD1 (6 bases). The CDR3 extends over 14 amino acids. Trimming removed 1 base at V and 9 bases at J, with 13 bases between. CDR1 is SEHNR and CDR2 is FQNEAQ in the germline V gene (reference sequence). As DNA, the CDR3 is TGTGCCAGCAGCTTAGGGCTTGGGACAACTGAGCAGTTCTTC. The encoded protein is CASSLGLGTTEQFF.

The rearrangement uses TRBV7-9 and TRBJ1-1; D gene uncertain. Looked up from germline, CDR1 is SEHNR and CDR2 is FQNEAQ (reference sequence). CDR3 length equals 15 residues. The V end was cut by 4 bases, the J end by 1 base, with 13 bases between. The CDR3 region is CASSSDSTSNTEAFF. CDR3 bases: TGTGCCAGCAGCTCCGATTCGACCTCGAACACTGAAGCTTTCTTT.

V and J are TRBV2 and TRBJ1-4; 7 bases are a match to TRBD1. Trimming removed 6 bases from V and 3 bases from J; junction bases left unmatched: 4. The CDR3 spans 14 residues. CDR1 SNHLY and CDR2 FYNNEI come from the germline V gene. CDR3 in DNA: TGTGCCAGCAGCACCCAGGGGGCTAATGAAAAACTGTTTTTT. Translating it yields CASSTQGANEKLFF.

The chain couples TRBV28 to TRBJ2-7, with TRBD2 identical over 9 bases. The germline CDR1 and CDR2 sequences are MDHEN and SYDVKM. The CDR3 contains 15 residues. V lost 6 bases to trimming and J lost 4 bases; unmatched junction nucleotides: 10. DNA for the CDR3: TGTGCCAGCAGCGATAGCGGGAGAGCGGGATACGAGCAGTACTTC. Translated, it gives CASSDSGRAGYEQYF.

This clonotype was found many times. V usage is TRBV12-3 or TRBV12-4 and J usage is TRBJ2-3; no definite D call. The V gene lost 0 bases and the J gene lost 2 bases, with 9 bases spanning the gap. The CDR3 covers 15 residues. For the CDR3, the DNA is TGTGCCAGCAGTTTAGCCTCGGGCCTCACAGATACGCAGTATTTT. Translated, it gives CASSLASGLTDTQYF.

This clonotype was seen more than once but under ten times. V and J are TRBV10-1 and TRBJ2-3, with 8 positions matching TRBD2. This CDR3 is built from 18 residues. Germline V gene lookup returns CDR1 WNHNN and CDR2 SYGVQD (reference sequence). V dropped 3 bases and J dropped 2; count of bases not matched to a gene: 13. CDR3 DNA sequence: TGCGCCAGCAGTGAAGGCTGGGGACTAGGATATTACACAGATACGCAGTATTTT. Translated: CASSEGWGLGYYTDTQYF.

A few counts support this clonotype. In nucleotides, the CDR3 is TGTGCCAGCAGTTTTCTCTTCCCGGACTTCTCGACCTACGAGCAGTACTTC. It translates to CASSFLFPDFSTYEQYF. The chain uses TRBV28 and TRBJ2-7, with D possibly TRBD2 on 5 matching bases. Germline V gene lookup returns CDR1 MDHEN and CDR2 SYDVKM. Between the trimmed V and J ends, which lost 3 bases and 2 bases, there was a span of 20 bases. This CDR3 comprises 17 residues.

V and J are TRBV11-2 and TRBJ1-1, with TRBD1 matching over 9 bases. This CDR3 has 15 residues. The J segment lost 1 base and the V segment lost 6 bases, leaving 6 bases of the junction unmatched. Germline CDR1 and CDR2: SGHAT and FQNNGV. This CDR3 is CASRTRTGENTEAFF. CDR3 DNA: TGTGCCAGCAGGACCAGGACAGGGGAGAACACTGAAGCTTTCTTT.

This clonotype appeared a few times. The chain links TRBV7-9 to TRBJ2-7; 10 bases align to TRBD1. The V segment lost 3 bases and the J segment 4 bases; nucleotides outside the gene matches: 3. Germline V gene lookup returns CDR1 SEHNR and CDR2 FQNEAQ (reference sequence). CDR3 length equals 14 residues. The chain's CDR3 is CASSLGTGVYEQYF. CDR3 DNA: TGTGCCAGCAGCTTGGGGACAGGGGTATACGAGCAGTACTTC. Full variable domain (outside the CDR3, taken from reference TRBV7-9 and TRBJ2-7): DTGVSQNPRHKITKRGQNVTFRCDPISEHNRLYWYRQTLGQGPEFLTYFQNEAQLEKSRLLSDRFSAERPKGSFSTLEIQRTEQGDSAMYLCASSLGTGVYEQYFGPGTRLTVT.

This clonotype was recorded many times. This chain connects TRBV12-3 or TRBV12-4 to TRBJ1-2, with D possibly TRBD1 on 5 matching bases. CDR3 length: 15 residues. Trimming stripped 3 bases from V and 0 bases from J, with 11 bases between. In DNA form, the CDR3 reads TGTGCCAGCAGTTTGCCCCGGGGGGCTAACTATGGCTACACCTTC. Translation: CASSLPRGANYGYTF.

The chain has TRBV28 and TRBJ2-3; 8 bases are a match to TRBD2. Germline V gene sequence: CDR1 MDHEN, CDR2 SYDVKM. V was pared by 4 bases and J by 2 bases, with 11 bases of the junction left unmatched. The CDR3 has 17 amino acids. The CDR3 bases are TGTGCCAGCAGTTCCTCATATAGCGGGACCGTCACAGATACGCAGTATTTT. The encoded protein is CASSSSYSGTVTDTQYF. The whole variable domain, remainder taken from reference TRBV28 and TRBJ2-3, is DVKVTQSSRYLVKRTGEKVFLECVQDMDHENMFWYRQDPGLGLRLIYFSYDVKMKEKGDIPEGYSVSREKKERFSLILESASTNQTSMYLCASSSSYSGTVTDTQYFGPGTRLTVL.

This clonotype was seen a few times. The V and J genes are TRBV12-3 or TRBV12-4 and TRBJ2-7; the D gene is possibly TRBD2 (6 bases). The CDR3 spans 14 residues. Trimming shortened V by 5 bases and J by 0 bases, and 11 bases separated the two germline ends. The CDR3 DNA sequence: TGTGCCAGCAGTCCGGGGGAGTCCTCCTACGAGCAGTACTTC. It encodes CASSPGESSYEQYF.

The rearrangement joins TRBV5-1 to TRBJ2-2; 13 bases are a match to TRBD2. V shed 4 bases, J shed 6 bases, and the junction held 3 bases outside the gene matches. This CDR3 contains 15 residues. Germline CDR1 and CDR2: SGHRS and YFSETQ. The CDR3 coding sequence is TGCGCCAGCAGCACCGGACTAGCGGGAGCCGGGGAGCTGTTTTTT. Its protein is CASSTGLAGAGELFF.

This clonotype was counted only a few times. The chain has TRBV28 and TRBJ2-3, with 9 bases that match TRBD1. J gave up 4 bases and V 5 bases, and 7 bases lay outside the gene matches. The germline V gene has CDR1 MDHEN and CDR2 SYDVKM. The CDR3 loop spans 15 amino acids. CDR3 in amino acids: CASSLSGTGPDTQYF. The CDR3 DNA reads TGTGCCAGCAGTCTCTCCGGGACAGGGCCAGATACGCAGTATTTT.

This clonotype has just a few counts. The rearrangement joins TRBV21-1 to TRBJ2-7; the table's D call TRBD1 went unverified against the DNA. TRBV21-1 has pseudogene status. This CDR3 contains 16 residues. CDR3 sequence reads: CASSPQADRKTYEQYV. In DNA form, the CDR3 reads TGTGCCAGCAGCCCCCAGGCGGACAGGAAGACCTACGAGCAGTACGTC.

This clonotype has ten or more counts. J is TRBJ1-5 and V is TRBV3-1; the D is unclear. The germline V gene has CDR1 LGHDT and CDR2 YNNKEL (reference sequence). With 0 bases removed from V and 4 bases from J, the gap between germline ends came to 7 bases. This CDR3 comprises 14 residues. CDR3 protein: CASSQDLGNQPQHF. In nucleotides, the CDR3 is TGTGCCAGCAGCCAAGATTTAGGGAATCAGCCCCAGCATTTT.

This clonotype was observed a few times. The chain carries TRBV4-1 and TRBJ2-5; no clear D. The germline gives CDR1 MGHRA, CDR2 YSYEKL. Trimming left V 1 base short and J 2 bases short, with 11 bases between. The length of the CDR3 is 15 residues. The chain's CDR3 is CASSQALQIQETQYF. CDR3 bases: TGCGCCAGCAGCCAAGCTTTGCAGATACAAGAGACCCAGTACTTC.

The sample holds a few counts of this clonotype. The chain links TRBV7-9 to TRBJ2-2, with D perhaps given as TRBD1 or TRBD2 (5 bases each). Trimming removed 5 bases from V and 12 bases from J, with 25 bases in between. This CDR3 comprises 16 residues. CDR1 and CDR2 (germline): SEHNR, FQNEAQ (reference sequence). CDR3 sequence reads: CASSPSSGTSPGKLFF. The CDR3 DNA follows: TGTGCCAGCAGCCCTAGCTCCGGGACCTCACCGGGGAAGCTGTTTTTT.

This clonotype was seen more than once but under ten times. This chain joins TRBV10-3 and TRBJ2-7, with TRBD1 matching 8 bases. The CDR3 contains 14 residues. The germline gives CDR1 ENHRY, CDR2 SYGVKD. The J segment lost 3 bases and the V segment lost 7 bases, leaving 8 bases of the junction unmatched. The CDR3 DNA is TGTGCCATCACGACGACAGGGGACCGCTACGAGCAGTACTTC. This encodes CAITTTGDRYEQYF.